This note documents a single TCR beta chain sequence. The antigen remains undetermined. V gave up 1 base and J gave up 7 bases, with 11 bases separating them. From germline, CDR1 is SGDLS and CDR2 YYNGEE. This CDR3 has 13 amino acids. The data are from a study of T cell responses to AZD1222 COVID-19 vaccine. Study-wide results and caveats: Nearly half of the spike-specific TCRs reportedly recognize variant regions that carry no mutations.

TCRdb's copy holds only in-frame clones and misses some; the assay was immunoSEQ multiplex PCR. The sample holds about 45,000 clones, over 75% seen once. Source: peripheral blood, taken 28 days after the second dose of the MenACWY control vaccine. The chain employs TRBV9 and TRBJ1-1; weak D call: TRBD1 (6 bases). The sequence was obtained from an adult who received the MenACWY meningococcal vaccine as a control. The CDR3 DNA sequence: TGTGCCAGCAGCGTAACGACAGGTGGTGAAGCTTTCTTT. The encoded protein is CASSVTTGGEAFF.